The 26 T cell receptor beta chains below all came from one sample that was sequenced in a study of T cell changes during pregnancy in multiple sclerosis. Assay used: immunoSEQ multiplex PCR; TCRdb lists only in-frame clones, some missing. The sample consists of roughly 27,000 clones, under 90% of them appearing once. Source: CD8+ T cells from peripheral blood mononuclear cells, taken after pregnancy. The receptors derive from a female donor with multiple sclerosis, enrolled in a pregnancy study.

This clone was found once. The CDR3 region is CASSLGRINQPQHF. In nucleotides, the CDR3 is TGTGCCAGCAGCTTAGGGAGGATCAATCAGCCCCAGCATTTT. This chain connects TRBV5-5 to TRBJ1-5; D gene unclear. Germline CDR1 is SGHKS and CDR2 is YYEKEE (reference sequence). Trimming took 2 bases from V and 3 from J, leaving 9 bases between them. This CDR3 comprises 14 residues. Combining the CDR3 with reference TRBV5-5 and TRBJ1-5 gives the whole variable domain DAGVTQSPTHLIKTRGQQVTLRCSPISGHKSVSWYQQVLGQGPQFIFQYYEKEERGRGNFPDRFSARQFPNYSSELNVNALLLGDSALYLCASSLGRINQPQHFGDGTRLSIL.

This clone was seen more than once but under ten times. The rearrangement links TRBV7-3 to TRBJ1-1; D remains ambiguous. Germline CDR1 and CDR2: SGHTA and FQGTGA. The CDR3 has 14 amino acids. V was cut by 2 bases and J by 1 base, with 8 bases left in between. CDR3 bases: TGTGCCAGCAGCTTAGAGGAGGGGAACACTGAAGCTTTCTTT. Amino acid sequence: CASSLEEGNTEAFF.

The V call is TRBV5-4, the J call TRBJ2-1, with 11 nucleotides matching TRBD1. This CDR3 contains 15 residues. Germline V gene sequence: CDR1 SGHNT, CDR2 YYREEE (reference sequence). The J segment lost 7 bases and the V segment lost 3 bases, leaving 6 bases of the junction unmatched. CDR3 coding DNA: TGTGCCAGCAGCTCCGGGACAGGGGGTTTGAATGAGCAGTTCTTC. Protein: CASSSGTGGLNEQFF.

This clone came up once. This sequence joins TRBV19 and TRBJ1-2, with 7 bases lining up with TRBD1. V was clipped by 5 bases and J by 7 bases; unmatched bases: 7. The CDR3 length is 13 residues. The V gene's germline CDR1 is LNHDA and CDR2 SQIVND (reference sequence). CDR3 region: CASSARQGTGYTF. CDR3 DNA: TGTGCCAGTAGTGCACGACAGGGAACTGGCTACACCTTC.

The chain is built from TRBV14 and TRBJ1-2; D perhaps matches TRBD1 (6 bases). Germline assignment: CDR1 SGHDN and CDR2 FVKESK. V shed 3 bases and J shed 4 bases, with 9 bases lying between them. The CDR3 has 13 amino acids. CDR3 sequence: CASSQDSRYGYTF. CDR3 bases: TGTGCCAGCAGCCAGGACAGCCGCTATGGCTACACCTTC. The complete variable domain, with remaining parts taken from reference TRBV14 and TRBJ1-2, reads EAGVTQFPSHSVIEKGQTVTLRCDPISGHDNLYWYRRVMGKEIKFLLHFVKESKQDESGMPNNRFLAERTGGTYSTLKVQPAELEDSGVYFCASSQDSRYGYTFGSGTRLTVV.

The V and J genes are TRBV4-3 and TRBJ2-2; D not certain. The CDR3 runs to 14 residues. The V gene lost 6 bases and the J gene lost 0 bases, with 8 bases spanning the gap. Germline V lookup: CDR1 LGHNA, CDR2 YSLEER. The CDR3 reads CASRSKPNTGELFF. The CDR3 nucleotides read TGCGCCAGCAGGAGCAAACCGAACACCGGGGAGCTGTTTTTT.

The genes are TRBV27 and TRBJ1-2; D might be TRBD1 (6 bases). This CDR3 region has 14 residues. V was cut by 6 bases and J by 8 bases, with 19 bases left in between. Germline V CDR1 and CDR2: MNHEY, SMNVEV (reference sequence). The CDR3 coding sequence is TGTGCCAGCAGAGAAACAGGGAAGGTAGTCGGCTACACCTTC. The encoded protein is CASRETGKVVGYTF.

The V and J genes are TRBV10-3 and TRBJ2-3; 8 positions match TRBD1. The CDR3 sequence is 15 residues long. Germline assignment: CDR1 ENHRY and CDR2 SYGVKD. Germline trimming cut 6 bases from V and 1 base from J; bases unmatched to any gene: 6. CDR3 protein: CAIRQDRAGTDTQYF. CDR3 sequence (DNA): TGTGCCATCAGACAGGACAGGGCCGGCACAGATACGCAGTATTTT.

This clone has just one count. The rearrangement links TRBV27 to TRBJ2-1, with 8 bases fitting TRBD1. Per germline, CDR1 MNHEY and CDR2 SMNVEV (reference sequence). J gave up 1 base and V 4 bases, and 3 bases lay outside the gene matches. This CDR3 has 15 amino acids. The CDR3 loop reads CASSSQGASYNEQFF. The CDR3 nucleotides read TGTGCCAGCAGTTCTCAGGGGGCGTCCTACAATGAGCAGTTCTTC.

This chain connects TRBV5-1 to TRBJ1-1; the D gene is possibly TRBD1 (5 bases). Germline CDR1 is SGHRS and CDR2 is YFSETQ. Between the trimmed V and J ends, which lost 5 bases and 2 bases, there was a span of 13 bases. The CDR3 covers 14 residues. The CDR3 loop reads CASSYDRYNTEAFF. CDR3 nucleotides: TGCGCCAGCAGTTATGACAGATATAACACTGAAGCTTTCTTT. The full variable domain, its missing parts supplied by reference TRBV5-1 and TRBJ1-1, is KAGVTQTPRYLIKTRGQQVTLSCSPISGHRSVSWYQQTPGQGLQFLFEYFSETQRNKGNFPGRFSGRQFSNSRSEMNVSTLELGDSALYLCASSYDRYNTEAFFGQGTRLTVV.

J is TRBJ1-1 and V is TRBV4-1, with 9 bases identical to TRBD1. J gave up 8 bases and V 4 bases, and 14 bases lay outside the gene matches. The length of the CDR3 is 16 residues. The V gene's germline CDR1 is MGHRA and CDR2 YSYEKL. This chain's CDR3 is CASSLRWGTGQAEAFF. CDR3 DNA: TGCGCCAGCAGCCTTCGCTGGGGGACAGGGCAAGCCGAAGCTTTCTTT.

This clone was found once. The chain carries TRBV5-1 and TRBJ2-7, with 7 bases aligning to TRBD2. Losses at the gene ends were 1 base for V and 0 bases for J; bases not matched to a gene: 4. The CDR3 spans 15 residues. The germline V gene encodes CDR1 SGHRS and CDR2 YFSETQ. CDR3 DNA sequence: TGCGCCAGCAGCTTGTGGGGCGGGGGCTCCTACGAGCAGTACTTC. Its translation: CASSLWGGGSYEQYF.

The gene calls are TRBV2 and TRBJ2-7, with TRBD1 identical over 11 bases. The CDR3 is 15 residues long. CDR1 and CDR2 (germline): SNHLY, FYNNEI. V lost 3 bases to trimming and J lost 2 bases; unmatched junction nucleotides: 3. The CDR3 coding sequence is TGTGCCAGCAGTGAGGGACAGGGGGTCACCTACGAGCAGTACTTC. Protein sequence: CASSEGQGVTYEQYF.

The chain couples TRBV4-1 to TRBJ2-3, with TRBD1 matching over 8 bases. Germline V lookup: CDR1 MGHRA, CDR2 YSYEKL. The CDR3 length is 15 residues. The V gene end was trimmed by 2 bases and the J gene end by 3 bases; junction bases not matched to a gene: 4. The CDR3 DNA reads TGCGCCAGCAGCCAAAAGGACAGGGTTACAGATACGCAGTATTTT. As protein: CASSQKDRVTDTQYF.

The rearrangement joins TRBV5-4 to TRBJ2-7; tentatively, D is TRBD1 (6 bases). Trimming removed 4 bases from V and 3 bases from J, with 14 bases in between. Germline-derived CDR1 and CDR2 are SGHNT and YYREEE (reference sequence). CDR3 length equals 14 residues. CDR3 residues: CASSASSGDYEQYF. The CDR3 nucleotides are TGTGCCAGCAGCGCGTCGTCAGGGGACTACGAGCAGTACTTC.

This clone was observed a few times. The CDR3 DNA is TGTGCCACCTCTCAGACTAGCGGGGGACGGGATGAGCAGTTCTTC. This translates into CATSQTSGGRDEQFF. The V call is TRBV6-4, the J call TRBJ2-1; TRBD2 matches at 12 bases. There are 15 residues in the CDR3. In germline, CDR1 is MRHNA, CDR2 SNTAGT. With V trimmed by 10 bases and J by 8 bases, 12 bases remained unmatched.

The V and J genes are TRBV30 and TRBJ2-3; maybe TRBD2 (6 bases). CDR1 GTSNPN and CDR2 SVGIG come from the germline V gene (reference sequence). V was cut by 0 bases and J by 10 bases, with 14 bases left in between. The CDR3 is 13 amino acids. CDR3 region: CAWSVVGRGAQYF. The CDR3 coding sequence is TGTGCCTGGAGTGTCGTCGGGCGGGGTGCGCAGTATTTT.

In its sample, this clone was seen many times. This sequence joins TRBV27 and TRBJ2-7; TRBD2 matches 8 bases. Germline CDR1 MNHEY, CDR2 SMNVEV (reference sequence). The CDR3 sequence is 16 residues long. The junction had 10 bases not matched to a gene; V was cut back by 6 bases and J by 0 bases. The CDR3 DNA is TGTGCCAGCAGCCGAGAGACTAGCGCGGCCTCCTACGAGCAGTACTTC. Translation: CASSRETSAASYEQYF.

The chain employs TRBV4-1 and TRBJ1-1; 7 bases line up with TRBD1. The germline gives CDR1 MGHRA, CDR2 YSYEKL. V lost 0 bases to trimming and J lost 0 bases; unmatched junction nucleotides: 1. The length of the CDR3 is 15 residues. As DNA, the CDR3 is TGCGCCAGCAGCCAAGAGACAGGGATGAACACTGAAGCTTTCTTT. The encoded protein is CASSQETGMNTEAFF.

This CDR3 reads CASSVGRRGSPLHF. The DNA for the CDR3 is TGTGCCAGCAGCGTAGGTAGGAGGGGATCACCCCTCCACTTT. V is TRBV9 and J is TRBJ1-6; a possible D gene is TRBD1 (5 bases). CDR1 SGDLS and CDR2 YYNGEE come from the germline V gene. Between the trimmed V and J ends, which lost 0 bases and 10 bases, there was a span of 11 bases. The CDR3 has 14 residues.

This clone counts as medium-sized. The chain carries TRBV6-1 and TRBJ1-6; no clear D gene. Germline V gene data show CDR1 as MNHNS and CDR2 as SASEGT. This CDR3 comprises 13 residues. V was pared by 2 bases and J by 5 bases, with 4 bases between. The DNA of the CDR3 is TGTGCCAGCAGTGAACAGGATAATTCACCCCTCCACTTT. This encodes CASSEQDNSPLHF.

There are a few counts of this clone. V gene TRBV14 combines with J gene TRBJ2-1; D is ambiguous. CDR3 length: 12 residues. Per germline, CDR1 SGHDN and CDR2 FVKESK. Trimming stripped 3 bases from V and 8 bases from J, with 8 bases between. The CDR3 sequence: CASSQRAHEQFF. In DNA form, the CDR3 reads TGTGCCAGCAGCCAGCGAGCCCATGAGCAGTTCTTC.

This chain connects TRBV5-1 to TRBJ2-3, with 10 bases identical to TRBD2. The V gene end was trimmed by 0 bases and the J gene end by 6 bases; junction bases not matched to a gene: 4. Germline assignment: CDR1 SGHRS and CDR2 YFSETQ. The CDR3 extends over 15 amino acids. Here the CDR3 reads CASSLGLAGADTQYF. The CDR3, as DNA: TGCGCCAGCAGCTTGGGGCTAGCGGGGGCTGATACGCAGTATTTT.

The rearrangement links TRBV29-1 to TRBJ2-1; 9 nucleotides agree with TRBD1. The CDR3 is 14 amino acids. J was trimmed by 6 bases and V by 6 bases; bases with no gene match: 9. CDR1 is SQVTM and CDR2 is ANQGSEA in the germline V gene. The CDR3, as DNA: TGCAGCGTCTATAGGGACAGGGTAGCCAATGAGCAGTTCTTC. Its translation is CSVYRDRVANEQFF.

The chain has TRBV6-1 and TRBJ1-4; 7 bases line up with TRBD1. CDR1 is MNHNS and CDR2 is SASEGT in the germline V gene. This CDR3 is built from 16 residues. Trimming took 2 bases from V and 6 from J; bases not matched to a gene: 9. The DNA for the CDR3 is TGTGCCAGCAGTGAACAGGAGGGGGCAGGGGATGAAAAACTGTTTTTT. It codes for CASSEQEGAGDEKLFF.

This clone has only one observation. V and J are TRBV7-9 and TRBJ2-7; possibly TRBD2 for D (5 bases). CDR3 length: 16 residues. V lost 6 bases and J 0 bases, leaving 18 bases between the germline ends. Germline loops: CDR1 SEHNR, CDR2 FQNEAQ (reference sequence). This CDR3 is CASSRTEAMISYEQYF. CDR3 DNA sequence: TGTGCCAGCAGTCGGACGGAGGCCATGATCTCCTACGAGCAGTACTTC.